A selection of T cell receptor beta chains follows, all from one sample in a study of cytomegalovirus exposure and HLA in healthy donors. The data were produced by immunoSEQ multiplex PCR, yet TCRdb's version contains in-frame clones alone and is incomplete. The sample has about 160,000 clones, 80% seen once. The sequenced sample consisted of PBMCs. These receptors came from a young man in good health and CMV-seronegative. CDR3s include the opening cysteine and the closing phenylalanine or tryptophan. D genes are given only for firm matches. A row's size may be missing; if present it is once, few, many or a size class.

d_gene,abundance,j_gene,v_gene,CDR3aa,CDR3nt
TRBD1,-,TRBJ2-7,TRBV18,CASSPRQGTGDGEQYF,TGTGCCAGCTCACCACGCCAGGGGACAGGGGATGGGGAGCAGTACTTC
TRBD2,-,TRBJ2-7,TRBV28,CASSRAGVKYEQYF,TGTGCCAGCAGTCGGGCGGGAGTTAAGTACGAGCAGTACTTC
TRBD2,-,TRBJ2-1,TRBV25-1,CASKTSDYNEQFF,TGTGCCAGCAAGACTAGCGACTACAATGAGCAGTTCTTC
-,once,TRBJ2-7,TRBV2,CASSDIGVGAYEQYF,TGTGCCAGCAGTGATATCGGGGTTGGGGCCTACGAGCAGTACTTC
TRBD2,-,TRBJ2-1,TRBV7-2,CASSLALAGGRHEQFF,TGTGCCAGCAGCTTAGCACTAGCGGGGGGGCGCCATGAGCAGTTCTTC
TRBD1,-,TRBJ1-2,TRBV28,CASSFPNRGGYTF,TGTGCCAGCAGTTTCCCCAACAGGGGTGGCTACACCTTC
-,-,TRBJ1-2,TRBV7-9,CASSLPGEIYGYTF,TGTGCCAGCAGCCTCCCAGGGGAAATCTATGGCTACACCTTC
TRBD1,-,TRBJ1-2,TRBV28,CASSPGTGDYGYTF,TGTGCCAGCAGTCCGGGGACAGGGGACTATGGCTACACCTTC
-,-,TRBJ1-6,TRBV7-2,CASRSGSGVLGSPLHF,TGTGCCAGCAGGTCCGGATCAGGGGTTCTAGGTTCACCCCTCCACTTT
-,-,TRBJ2-7,TRBV19,CASSGRRGKYEQCF,TGTGCCAGTAGTGGCCGGAGAGGAAAATACGAGCAGTGCTTC
TRBD1,-,TRBJ1-1,TRBV19,CASRRQGWSTEAFF,TGTGCCAGTCGTCGACAGGGATGGTCGACTGAAGCTTTCTTT
-,-,TRBJ1-3,TRBV29-1,CSVDRAGNTIYF,TGCAGCGTTGACAGGGCTGGAAACACCATATATTTT
TRBD1,few,TRBJ1-2,TRBV7-8,CASSLTTGANYGYTF,TGTGCCAGCAGCTTAACTACAGGGGCGAACTATGGCTACACCTTC
-,few,TRBJ1-1,TRBV19,CASSIVTANTEAFF,TGTGCCAGTAGTATAGTGACAGCCAACACTGAAGCTTTCTTT
TRBD1,few,TRBJ2-5,TRBV27,CASSLLTGEETQYF,TGTGCCAGCAGTTTACTCACAGGGGAAGAGACCCAGTACTTC
TRBD1,-,TRBJ1-4,TRBV11-2,CASSSDRGPLVGLFF,TGTGCCAGCAGCTCGGACAGGGGTCCCTTAGTGGGGCTGTTTTTT
-,-,TRBJ2-2,TRBV9,CASSVGRLNTGELFF,TGTGCCAGCAGCGTTGGCAGATTGAACACCGGGGAGCTGTTTTTT
TRBD2,-,TRBJ2-7,TRBV6-5,CASSREEGEQYF,TGTGCCAGTTCGCGGGAGGAGGGCGAGCAGTACTTC
TRBD1,-,TRBJ2-2,TRBV19,CASSTQTGAAGELFF,TGTGCCAGTAGTACCCAGACAGGGGCGGCCGGGGAGCTGTTTTTT
TRBD1,-,TRBJ2-7,TRBV10-3,CAISAQRGLTFHEQYF,TGTGCCATCAGTGCTCAAAGGGGGCTAACGTTCCACGAGCAGTACTTC
-,-,TRBJ1-1,TRBV6-6,CASIQRQMNTEAFF,TGTGCCAGCATCCAGAGGCAGATGAACACTGAAGCTTTCTTT
-,-,TRBJ1-1,TRBV7-9,CASSPRRGGTMNTEAFF,TGTGCCAGCAGCCCCCGTAGGGGGGGTACGATGAACACTGAAGCTTTCTTT
-,-,TRBJ1-2,TRBV11-2,CASSLVGRTGYGYTF,TGTGCCAGCAGCTTAGTGGGCAGAACGGGGTATGGCTACACCTTC
TRBD1,-,TRBJ2-7,TRBV5-4,CASSFEDRAPYEQYF,TGTGCCAGCAGCTTCGAGGACAGGGCTCCCTACGAGCAGTACTTC
-,-,TRBJ1-3,TRBV28,CASSPSAVGNTIYF,TGTGCCAGCAGTCCTTCGGCGGTTGGAAACACCATATATTTT
-,-,TRBJ1-1,TRBV10-3,CAISESATPNTEAFF,TGTGCCATCAGTGAGTCAGCGACTCCGAACACTGAAGCTTTCTTT
-,-,TRBJ1-5,TRBV19,CASSSSQERLRNQPQHF,TGTGCCAGTAGTTCGTCACAGGAGAGGTTGCGCAATCAGCCCCAGCATTTT
-,-,TRBJ1-1,TRBV9,CASSGLAQGTQRMIF,TGTGCCAGCAGCGGACTAGCACAGGGAACCCAGAGGATGATCTTT
-,-,TRBJ1-1,TRBV6-1,CASRPAGLPHEAFF,TGTGCCAGCAGACCCGCCGGTTTGCCCCATGAAGCTTTCTTT
-,-,TRBJ1-1,TRBV6-5,CASTLMGWTEAFF,TGTGCCAGCACCCTGATGGGCTGGACTGAAGCTTTCTTT
TRBD1,-,TRBJ1-2,TRBV19,CASSVTGDSGYGYTF,TGTGCCAGTAGTGTTACCGGGGACAGTGGATATGGCTACACCTTC
-,-,TRBJ2-7,TRBV7-8,CASSARDRPYEQYF,TGTGCCAGCAGCGCGCGGGACAGACCCTACGAGCAGTACTTC
TRBD1,once,TRBJ1-4,TRBV5-5,CASSPPGRGLYEKLFF,TGTGCCAGCAGCCCCCCGGGCAGGGGGCTCTATGAAAAACTGTTTTTT
TRBD1,-,TRBJ1-5,TRBV5-8,CASSPEWTGGNQPQHF,TGTGCCAGCAGCCCCGAGTGGACAGGGGGCAATCAGCCCCAGCATTTT
-,-,TRBJ2-3,TRBV9,CASRSDSPVGVDTQYF,TGTGCCAGCAGATCTGACTCGCCAGTCGGAGTGGATACGCAGTATTTT
-,-,TRBJ2-7,TRBV7-9,CASSFTYEQYF,TGTGCCAGCAGCTTTACCTACGAGCAGTACTTC
-,-,TRBJ1-1,TRBV5-5,CASRPEGNTEAFF,TGTGCCAGCCGCCCCGAGGGGAACACTGAAGCTTTCTTT
-,-,TRBJ2-3,TRBV29-1,CSVSGTPSTDTQYF,TGCAGCGTTTCCGGGACACCTAGCACAGATACGCAGTATTTT
-,-,TRBJ1-2,TRBV27,CASRAGVHRGYTF,TGTGCCAGCAGGGCAGGGGTCCACAGAGGCTACACCTTC
TRBD1,-,TRBJ1-2,TRBV6-5,CASSYVGTGSDGYTF,TGTGCCAGCAGTTACGTCGGGACAGGGTCGGATGGCTACACCTTC
TRBD1,-,TRBJ2-5,TRBV28,CASSGQGIPETQYF,TGTGCCAGCAGTGGACAGGGTATCCCAGAGACCCAGTACTTC
TRBD1,-,TRBJ2-7,TRBV9,CASSVAGTGTYEQYF,TGTGCCAGCAGCGTAGCCGGGACAGGGACCTACGAGCAGTACTTC
TRBD2,-,TRBJ2-2,TRBV28,CASSPVAGLNTGELFF,TGTGCCAGCAGTCCGGTAGCGGGGCTGAACACCGGGGAGCTGTTTTTT
TRBD1,once,TRBJ2-7,TRBV25-1,CASSPPGTGAAPTYEQYF,TGTGCCAGCAGTCCTCCCGGGACAGGGGCGGCTCCGACCTACGAGCAGTACTTC
-,-,TRBJ1-1,TRBV7-9,CASSPGGTEAFF,TGTGCCAGCAGCCCGGGGGGTACTGAAGCTTTCTTT
TRBD2,-,TRBJ2-1,TRBV5-4,CASSFSGANEQFF,TGTGCCAGCAGCTTTAGCGGGGCGAATGAGCAGTTCTTC
-,-,TRBJ2-7,TRBV28,CASSYGEGHKYF,TGTGCCAGCAGTTATGGAGAAGGTCATAAGTACTTC
TRBD2,-,TRBJ2-7,TRBV27,CASKLAGGVGEQYF,TGTGCCAGCAAACTAGCGGGAGGGGTTGGCGAGCAGTACTTC
-,once,TRBJ2-2,TRBV28,CASSSGGAGELFF,TGTGCCAGCAGTTCCGGCGGGGCCGGGGAGCTGTTTTTT
-,-,TRBJ1-1,TRBV9,CASSPSVLMNTEAFF,TGTGCCAGCAGCCCCTCGGTGCTGATGAACACTGAAGCTTTCTTT
TRBD2,-,TRBJ2-5,TRBV5-1,CASSRGTSGQETQYF,TGCGCCAGCAGCCGGGGGACTAGCGGCCAAGAGACCCAGTACTTC
TRBD1,-,TRBJ1-2,TRBV2,CASVGQRFYGYTF,TGTGCCAGCGTGGGACAGAGATTCTATGGCTACACCTTC